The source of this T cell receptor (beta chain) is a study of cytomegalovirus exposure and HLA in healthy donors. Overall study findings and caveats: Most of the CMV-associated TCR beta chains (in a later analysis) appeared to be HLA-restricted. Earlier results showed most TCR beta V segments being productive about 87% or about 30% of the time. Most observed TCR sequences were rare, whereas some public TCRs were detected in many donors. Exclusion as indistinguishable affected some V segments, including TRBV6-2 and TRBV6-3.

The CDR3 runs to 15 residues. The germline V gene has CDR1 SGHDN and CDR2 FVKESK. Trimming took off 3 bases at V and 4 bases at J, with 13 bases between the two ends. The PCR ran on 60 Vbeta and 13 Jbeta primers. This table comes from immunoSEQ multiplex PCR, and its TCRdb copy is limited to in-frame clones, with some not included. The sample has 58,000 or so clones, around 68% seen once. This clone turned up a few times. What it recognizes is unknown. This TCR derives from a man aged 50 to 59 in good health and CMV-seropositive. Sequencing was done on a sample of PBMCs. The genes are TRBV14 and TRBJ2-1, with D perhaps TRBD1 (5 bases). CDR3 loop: CASSHRQGLYNEQFF. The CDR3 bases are TGTGCCAGCAGCCATAGGCAGGGTTTATACAATGAGCAGTTCTTC.